This T cell receptor beta chain was recovered during a study of T cells in Graves' hyperthyroidism and ophthalmopathy. Findings of the study overall: Ophthalmopathy was model-predicted a median around 6.1 months pre-onset. In the blood, most expanded thyroid clonotypes above 0.001 appeared as well.

With respect to this clonotype: Its antigen is unknown. This may be a read error: a much more frequent sequence differs by one nucleotide.

Germline CDR1 is DFQATT and CDR2 is SNEGSKA (reference sequence). The CDR3 is made up of 12 amino acids. Each patient was aged 18 to 65 and had newly diagnosed hyperthyroidism of under 2 months' duration. The PBMCs were sourced from fresh peripheral blood (about 9.7 ml). RNA transcripts served as the template for amplifying TCR beta CDR3 regions. First-round RT-PCR targeting the TCR CDR3 was performed with the HTBI primer set. TCRdb called the multiplex PCR reads again in MiXCR, with one record for every CDR3 protein. The profile shows a few hundred thousand distinct CDR3 sequences, under 15% of them singletons.

Sequences were obtained from blood. The gene calls are TRBV20-1 and TRBJ2-7; perhaps TRBD2 as D (6 bases). The clonotype comes from a woman aged 25-40 years with Graves' hyperthyroidism. The chain's CDR3 is CTASSGAYEQYF. CDR3 DNA sequence: TGCACTGCTTCGTCGGGGGCCTACGAGCAGTACTTC.